These 26 T cell receptor beta chains originate from one sample sequenced in a study of identical twins. TCRdb re-called the 5' RACE reads with MiXCR, one entry per CDR3 protein. The sample lists 1.5 million or so distinct CDR3 sequences, under 35% occurring once. The source material was cord blood. These receptors were taken from a newborn girl in good health.

The V and J genes are TRBV25-1 and TRBJ2-1; 8 bases fit TRBD2. This CDR3 has 15 amino acids. The germline CDR1 and CDR2 sequences are MGHDK and SYGVNS. The V gene end was trimmed by 5 bases and the J gene end by 12 bases; junction bases not matched to a gene: 15. CDR3 loop: CASSPGTSVNYGQFF. The CDR3 DNA sequence: TGTGCCAGCAGTCCCGGGACTAGTGTTAATTATGGGCAGTTCTTC.

This clonotype has just a few counts. This chain uses TRBV21-1 with TRBJ1-5; the tabulated D call, TRBD1, remains unverified against the DNA. TRBV21-1 is assigned pseudogene status. This CDR3 region has 17 residues. The CDR3 reads CASSKANRAPRNQPQHF. Written as DNA, the CDR3 is TGTGCCAGCAGCAAAGCAAACAGGGCGCCCCGCAATCAGCCCCAGCATTTT.

This clonotype has only a few counts. The rearrangement uses TRBV20-1 and TRBJ1-5; the match to TRBD1 covers 8 bases. The CDR3 loop spans 16 amino acids. From germline, CDR1 is DFQATT and CDR2 SNEGSKA (reference sequence). The ends lost 2 bases at V and 3 bases at J; junction bases unmatched: 9. The CDR3 is CSARSPGTGYNQPQHF. In DNA, the CDR3 is TGCAGTGCTAGATCTCCCGGGACAGGATACAATCAGCCCCAGCATTTT.

In this sample, this clonotype turned up a few times. This chain uses TRBV10-3 with TRBJ1-2; possible D gene TRBD1, 6 bases. Trimming stripped 3 bases from V and 4 bases from J, with 12 bases between. In germline, CDR1 is ENHRY, CDR2 SYGVKD. This CDR3 region has 14 residues. The chain's CDR3 is CAISDRGARYGYTF. DNA for the CDR3: TGTGCCATCAGTGATCGGGGGGCGCGCTATGGCTACACCTTC.

The sample holds a few counts of this clonotype. The genes are TRBV20-1 and TRBJ1-6; D is unclear. Trimming took 6 bases from V and 4 from J, leaving 10 bases between them. CDR3 size: 13 residues. The V gene's germline CDR1 is DFQATT and CDR2 SNEGSKA (reference sequence). The chain's CDR3 is CSAPAAYNSPLHF. Here the CDR3 DNA reads TGCAGTGCCCCGGCCGCGTATAATTCACCCCTCCACTTT.

The chain combines TRBV18 with TRBJ1-2; D is ambiguous. Germline CDR1 KGHSH, CDR2 LQKENI. V lost 2 bases and J lost 3, with 7 bases in between. The CDR3 length is 13 residues. In DNA, the CDR3 is TGTGCCAGCTCACCAGGGAGTGACTATGGCTACACCTTC. Its protein is CASSPGSDYGYTF.

The chain couples TRBV5-5 to TRBJ2-3, with a tentative D call TRBD1 (6 bases). Germline CDR1 is SGHKS and CDR2 is YYEKEE (reference sequence). The V and J ends lost 3 bases and 9 bases respectively, with 20 bases between them. The CDR3 sequence is 15 residues long. Written as DNA, the CDR3 is TGTGCCAGCAGCTCGCAGGGGCCCCCCTGGTTGACGCAGTATTTT. Amino acid sequence: CASSSQGPPWLTQYF.

V and J are TRBV4-2 and TRBJ2-3; D unresolved. There are 16 residues in the CDR3. Germline CDR1 and CDR2: LGHNA and YNFKEQ. With 3 bases removed from V and 2 bases from J, the gap between germline ends came to 15 bases. This chain's CDR3 is CASSQARSRYTDTQYF. The CDR3 DNA follows: TGTGCCAGCAGCCAGGCCCGCAGCCGCTACACAGATACGCAGTATTTT.

The V call is TRBV3-1, the J call TRBJ1-5; D is unresolved. Between the trimmed V and J ends, which lost 4 bases and 10 bases, there was a span of 11 bases. This CDR3 is 12 amino acids long. Germline V gene lookup returns CDR1 LGHDT and CDR2 YNNKEL (reference sequence). The CDR3 protein is CASSPGGGPQHF. The DNA of the CDR3 is TGTGCCAGCAGCCCCGGAGGAGGCCCCCAGCATTTT.

This rearrangement joins TRBV4-1 to TRBJ1-1; D remains unclear. The CDR3 spans 14 residues. The V end lost 3 bases, the J end lost 3 bases, and 11 bases lay between the germline ends. The germline V gene encodes CDR1 MGHRA and CDR2 YSYEKL. CDR3 residues: CASSQSQVDTEAFF. CDR3 nucleotides: TGCGCCAGCAGCCAGAGTCAGGTAGACACTGAAGCTTTCTTT.

V usage is TRBV12-3 or TRBV12-4 and J usage is TRBJ2-2, with D unclear. V gave up 5 bases and J gave up 2 bases, with 12 bases separating them. The CDR3 consists of 15 residues. CDR3 protein: CASSLTLPNTGELFF. The CDR3 nucleotides are TGTGCCAGCAGTCTGACACTTCCAAACACCGGGGAGCTGTTTTTT.

This clonotype was counted many times. Being one base from a much bigger clone, this may be a read error. The rearrangement joins TRBV2 to TRBJ2-3; 9 bases line up with TRBD1. Germline V gene lookup returns CDR1 SNHLY and CDR2 FYNNEI. V dropped 10 bases and J dropped 1; count of bases not matched to a gene: 3. CDR3 length: 13 amino acids. The CDR3 region is CATRTGGTDTQYF. In DNA, the CDR3 is TGTGCCACCAGGACAGGGGGCACAGATACGCAGTATTTT.

The chain links TRBV28 to TRBJ2-7, with D possibly being TRBD1 (5 bases). With 7 bases removed from V and 7 bases from J, the gap between germline ends came to 11 bases. CDR3 length: 11 amino acids. Germline V gene data show CDR1 as MDHEN and CDR2 as SYDVKM. The CDR3 protein is CASTQGREQYF. DNA of the CDR3: TGTGCCAGCACCCAGGGAAGGGAGCAGTACTTC.

This clonotype showed up just a few times. This rearrangement joins TRBV6-5 to TRBJ1-6, with D possibly TRBD1 on 6 matching bases. The CDR3 covers 16 residues. Germline V gives CDR1 MNHEY, CDR2 SVGAGI. V lost 5 bases and J lost 0, with 11 bases in between. The CDR3, as DNA: TGTGCCAGCAGTCCACAACAGGGCTCCTATAATTCACCCCTCCACTTT. Protein: CASSPQQGSYNSPLHF.

This clonotype was detected ten times or more. This rearrangement joins TRBV20-1 to TRBJ2-1, with 11 bases that match TRBD2. The junction had 5 bases not matched to a gene; V was cut back by 3 bases and J by 4 bases. Germline loops: CDR1 DFQATT, CDR2 SNEGSKA (reference sequence). CDR3 size: 15 residues. The CDR3 DNA reads TGCAGTGCTAGGGAGCTAGCGGGGGGATACAATGAGCAGTTCTTC. Protein product: CSARELAGGYNEQFF.

DNA for the CDR3: TGTGCCAGCAGCAACTCGGGACTACCTTCCTACGAGCAGTACTTC. Translating gives CASSNSGLPSYEQYF. This chain uses TRBV7-8 with TRBJ2-7; 7 bases map to TRBD2. The V and J ends lost 5 bases and 1 base, in that order; junction bases with no gene match: 8. The CDR3 totals 15 residues. Germline V lookup: CDR1 SGHVS, CDR2 FQNEAQ.

A few counts support this clonotype. CDR3 in amino acids: CSARMSLLAKNIQYF. The CDR3 DNA is TGCAGTGCTAGGATGTCACTCCTAGCCAAAAACATTCAGTACTTC. The chain couples TRBV20-1 to TRBJ2-4; D is uncertain. From germline, CDR1 is DFQATT and CDR2 SNEGSKA (reference sequence). This CDR3 is built from 15 residues. V was shortened by 3 bases and J by 0 bases, with 12 bases between the two germline ends.

The chain employs TRBV15 and TRBJ2-3; 10 bases map to TRBD2. CDR1 and CDR2 (germline): LNHNV, YYDKDF (reference sequence). There are 16 residues in the CDR3. With V trimmed by 4 bases and J by 1 base, 5 bases remained unmatched. The CDR3 DNA sequence: TGTGCCACCAGCAAAGGAGGACTAGCGGGCACAGATACGCAGTATTTT. This translates into CATSKGGLAGTDTQYF.

This clonotype has only a few counts. The chain links TRBV3-1 to TRBJ2-1, with D perhaps matching TRBD1 or TRBD2 (5 bases each). The J call may not be correct, given that the DNA end is closer to TRBJ2-7. Germline CDR1 and CDR2: LGHDT and YNNKEL (reference sequence). The CDR3 sequence is 15 residues long. The CDR3 region is CASSQGAGTYNEQYF. The CDR3 DNA reads as TGTGCCAGCAGCCAAGGGGCAGGGACCTACAATGAGCAGTACTTC.

Of note for this clonotype: A single base separates this from a much larger clone, so it may be a read error. The CDR3 spells CVSSLEASGTQYF. The DNA for the CDR3 is TGTGTCAGCAGCTTAGAGGCTAGCGGTACGCAGTATTTT. V gene TRBV7-2 combines with J gene TRBJ2-3; 7 bases are a match to TRBD2. The CDR3 is 13 amino acids. Germline V CDR1 and CDR2: SGHTA, FQGNSA.

J is TRBJ2-5 and V is TRBV20-1; D remains unclear. Germline V gives CDR1 DFQATT, CDR2 SNEGSKA (reference sequence). Between the trimmed V and J ends, which lost 0 bases and 11 bases, there was a span of 13 bases. This CDR3 has 12 residues. CDR3: CSARDRYNEQYF. Here the CDR3 DNA reads TGCAGTGCTAGAGATCGATACAATGAGCAGTACTTC.

The chain couples TRBV20-1 to TRBJ2-3, with D perhaps matching TRBD2 (6 bases). Germline lookup yields CDR1 DFQATT and CDR2 SNEGSKA (reference sequence). The CDR3 length is 13 residues. V lost 1 base and J 5 bases, leaving 10 bases between the germline ends. The CDR3 spells CSARVGTLDTQYF. The CDR3 DNA sequence: TGCAGTGCTAGAGTTGGGACTCTAGATACGCAGTATTTT.

J is TRBJ2-1 and V is TRBV28, with a tentative D call TRBD2 (5 bases). This CDR3 spans 16 amino acids. Germline loops: CDR1 MDHEN, CDR2 SYDVKM. V lost 2 bases to trimming and J lost 3 bases, with 14 bases between them. The CDR3 protein is CASSLGSDSFYNEQFF. The DNA of the CDR3 is TGTGCCAGCAGTTTAGGGAGCGACTCCTTCTACAATGAGCAGTTCTTC.

This clonotype was counted a few times. The chain recombines TRBV5-5 with TRBJ2-3, with 7 positions matching TRBD1. Trimming cost V 7 bases and J 2 bases; bases outside gene matches: 10. The CDR3 loop spans 15 amino acids. Germline assignment: CDR1 SGHKS and CDR2 YYEKEE (reference sequence). The CDR3 DNA reads TGTGCCAGCCGGATTCCGACAGGGTCCACAGATACGCAGTATTTT. This encodes CASRIPTGSTDTQYF.

This clonotype was detected only a few times. The V call is TRBV7-4, the J call TRBJ1-6, with unresolved D. The CDR3 runs 15 residues. V dropped 7 bases and J dropped 6 bases, with 16 bases sitting between them. Germline-derived CDR1 and CDR2 are SGHVT and SQSDAQ. The CDR3 spells CASTPRNIFNSPLHF. Here the CDR3 DNA reads TGTGCCAGCACCCCACGGAACATTTTTAATTCACCCCTCCACTTT. Full variable domain (remainder filled in from reference TRBV7-4 and TRBJ1-6): GAGVSQSPRYKVAKRGRDVALRCDSISGHVTLYWYRQTLGQGSEVLTYSQSDAQRDKSGRPSGRFSAERPERSVSTLKIQRTEQGDSAVYLCASTPRNIFNSPLHFGNGTRLTVT.

The chain has TRBV24-1 and TRBJ2-7; D not certain. The CDR3 extends over 14 amino acids. CDR1 and CDR2 (germline): KGHDR, SFDVKD. Trimming pared 5 bases from V and 0 bases from J, leaving 10 bases between. The CDR3 DNA reads TGTGCCACCAGTGGAAACGGCGTCTCCTACGAGCAGTACTTC. Translation: CATSGNGVSYEQYF.